This T cell receptor (beta chain) was identified in a study of T cells in Graves' hyperthyroidism and ophthalmopathy. RNA transcripts were the template for amplifying TCR beta CDR3 regions. An initial round of RT-PCR targeting the TCR CDR3 relied on the HTBI primer set. TCRdb independently ran MiXCR on the multiplex PCR reads; one entry per CDR3 protein. The sample has 600,000 to 800,000 distinct CDR3 sequences, just over 35% seen once. This clonotype was recorded a few times. Germline lookup yields CDR1 SEHNR and CDR2 FQNEAQ (reference sequence). V was trimmed by 11 bases and J by 8 bases, leaving 15 bases between them. The CDR3 is 11 residues long. A lack of ophthalmopathy progression within 18 months defined stable Graves' hyperthyroidism. Hyperthyroidism had been newly diagnosed in patients aged 18 to 65, and its duration was under 2 months. PBMCs were sourced from 9 to 10 ml fresh peripheral blood.

The sequenced sample was blood. The receptor was derived from a woman aged 40 to 50 with Graves' hyperthyroidism. The chain uses TRBV7-9 and TRBJ1-2, with no clear D. The CDR3 region has the DNA TGTGCCTGGACGAGCTATGCCGGCTACACCTTC. Its protein is CAWTSYAGYTF.